This TCR beta chain was found in a study of shared clonotypes between healthy human individuals. The ends were cut back, 5 bases at V and 9 bases at J, with 7 bases in the middle. The CDR3 has 11 amino acids. Per the germline V gene, CDR1 is MDHEN and CDR2 is SYDVKM. Repertoires were generated with immunoSEQ multiplex PCR, while TCRdb's copy carries only in-frame clones and drops some. The sample yields more than 500,000 clones, approximately 95% seen once. The sequence was collected from a woman in her 30s in good health. Source material: naive CD4+ T cells sorted from blood. Subset here: CD45RA+ positively selected. The chain joins TRBV28 to TRBJ1-4; D ambiguous. In DNA, the CDR3 is TGTGCCAGCAGTCTAGGTCAAAAACTGTTTTTT. It yields the protein CASSLGQKLFF.